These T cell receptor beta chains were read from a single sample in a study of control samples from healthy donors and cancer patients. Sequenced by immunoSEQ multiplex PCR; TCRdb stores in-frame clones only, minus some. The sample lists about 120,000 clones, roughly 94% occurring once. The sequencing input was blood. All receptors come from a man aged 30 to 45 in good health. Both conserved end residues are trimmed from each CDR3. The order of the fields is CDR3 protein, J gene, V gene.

ASSPGGAGSYNEQF,TRBJ2-1,TRBV27
ASSPDRGLGYGYT,TRBJ1-2,TRBV2
ASSFLGDYEQY,TRBJ2-7,TRBV27
ASSPSGGGYNEQF,TRBJ2-1,TRBV7-2
ASSELGEAKNIQY,TRBJ2-4,TRBV25-1
ASSLVRLSDTQY,TRBJ2-3,TRBV5-6
ASRSGTVNYEQY,TRBJ2-7,TRBV6-5
ASSQDEKLF,TRBJ1-4,TRBV4-1
ASRQRDTAYEQY,TRBJ2-7,TRBV7-6
ASSSGLAGTSYNEQF,TRBJ2-1,TRBV12-1
ASSPLRILSNQPQH,TRBJ1-5,TRBV18
ASSYEGGVYEQY,TRBJ2-7,TRBV28
ASSYQGTQETQY,TRBJ2-5,TRBV27
ASSPGGSSYNEQF,TRBJ2-1,TRBV19
ASSQRTSTDTQY,TRBJ2-3,TRBV4-1
ASSLSGGTKNEQF,TRBJ2-1,TRBV7-9
ASSYSVGENYNEQF,TRBJ2-1,TRBV6-5